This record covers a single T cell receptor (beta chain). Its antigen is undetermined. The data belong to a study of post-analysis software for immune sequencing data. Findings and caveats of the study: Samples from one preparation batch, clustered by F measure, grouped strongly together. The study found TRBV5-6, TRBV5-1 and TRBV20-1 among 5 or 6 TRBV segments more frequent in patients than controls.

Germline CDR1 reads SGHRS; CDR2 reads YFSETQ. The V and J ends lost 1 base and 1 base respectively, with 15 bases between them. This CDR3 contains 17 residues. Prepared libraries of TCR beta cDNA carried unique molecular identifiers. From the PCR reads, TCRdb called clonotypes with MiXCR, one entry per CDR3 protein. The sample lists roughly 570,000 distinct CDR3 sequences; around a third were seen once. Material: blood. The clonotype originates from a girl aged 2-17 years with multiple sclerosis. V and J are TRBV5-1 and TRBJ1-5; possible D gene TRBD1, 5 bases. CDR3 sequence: CASSLLPGTRSNQPQHF. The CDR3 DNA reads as TGCGCCAGCAGCTTGTTGCCCGGGACGAGGAGCAATCAGCCCCAGCATTTT.